The source of this TCR beta chain is a study of regulatory T cells in long-lasting Graves disease. The time point is: newly diagnosed GD, antithyroid drugs for less than 3 months. Extracted PBMC RNA gave rise to the TCR library. Building the TCR beta libraries relied on iRepertoire HTBI primers, and CDR3 regions underwent Arm-PCR. TCRdb re-called the multiplex PCR reads with MiXCR, one entry per CDR3 protein. The sample shows about 220,000 distinct CDR3 sequences, 15% to 20% of them seen only once. The same specimen was also included in a second study, on T cells in Graves' hyperthyroidism and ophthalmopathy.

Specimen: peripheral blood mononuclear cells (PBMCs), collected at new diagnosis, from a patient treated with antithyroid drugs. This receptor was obtained from a woman between 25 and 40 years old with Graves disease.

CDR3 coding DNA: TGTGCCAGCAGTTTAGGACAGGGTGCTGAGCAGTTCTTC. Translation: CASSLGQGAEQFF. The rearrangement joins TRBV27 to TRBJ2-1, with 8 nucleotides matching TRBD1. Germline CDR1 reads MNHEY; CDR2 reads SMNVEV (reference sequence). The CDR3 length is 13 residues. V trimming: 2 bases; J trimming: 9 bases; junction bases outside the gene matches: 3.